Listed here are 26 T cell receptor beta chains from one sample, sequenced in a study of spatial heterogeneity in lung cancer. Time point in this sample: blood taken at disease recurrence. Unsorted whole RNA of tumor, nontumor lung or frozen PBMC was sequenced. TCRdb ran MiXCR on the 5' RACE reads and lists one entry per CDR3 protein. The data contain approximately 9,700 distinct CDR3 sequences, 3.9% of them singletons. The sample was PBMCs, taken at recurrence. The receptors shown here come from a female donor with early-stage non-small cell lung cancer.

This clonotype was counted at least ten times. The library was prepared for alpha chains; this beta chain is a stray read, so its frequency means little. The gene calls are TRBV7-8 and TRBJ1-4, with TRBD1 matching over 7 bases. CDR1 SGHVS and CDR2 FQNEAQ come from the germline V gene. V trimming: 4 bases; J trimming: 3 bases; junction bases outside the gene matches: 2. There are 14 residues in the CDR3. The CDR3 protein is CASSSGTANEKLFF. The CDR3 DNA is TGTGCCAGCAGCTCCGGGACAGCTAATGAAAAACTGTTTTTT.

This clonotype is deemed medium-sized. This beta chain is a stray sequence in a library constructed for alpha chains; its clone size is not meaningful. The V and J genes are TRBV5-6 and TRBJ2-3, with TRBD2 matching over 9 bases. Germline CDR1 is SGHDT and CDR2 is YYEEEE. V dropped 4 bases and J dropped 6; count of bases not matched to a gene: 9. This CDR3 is built from 15 residues. In DNA, the CDR3 is TGTGCCAGCAGCCCGACTAGCGGTTCCGGGGATACGCAGTATTTT. Translating it yields CASSPTSGSGDTQYF.

At least ten counts were recorded for this clonotype. This beta chain appears as a stray read in a library generated for alpha chains; its size is not informative. V is TRBV11-2 and J is TRBJ2-3, with D possibly matching TRBD1 (5 bases). Trimming left V 3 bases short and J 3 bases short, with 19 bases between. Germline V lookup: CDR1 SGHAT, CDR2 FQNNGV. The CDR3 totals 17 residues. In DNA form, the CDR3 reads TGTGCCAGCAGCTTTTCATGGGGCGCCCGGAGTACAGATACGCAGTATTTT. This translates into CASSFSWGARSTDTQYF.

This clonotype has a count of ten or more. This beta chain is a stray sequence in a library constructed for alpha chains; its clone size is not meaningful. The chain carries TRBV6-2 or TRBV6-3 and TRBJ1-5; TRBD1 matches 7 bases. Looked up from germline, CDR1 is MNHEY and CDR2 is SVGEGT. Losses at the gene ends were 5 bases for V and 6 bases for J; bases not matched to a gene: 7. The CDR3 is 14 amino acids. The CDR3 nucleotides are TGTGCCAGCAGTGCGACAGGGACTGGTCAGCCCCAGCATTTT. Amino acids: CASSATGTGQPQHF.

At least ten counts were recorded for this clonotype. This beta chain came through as a stray read in a library set up for alpha chains, and its size says little. Here the CDR3 DNA reads TGTGCCAGCAGTTTACCGGGACAGGGAACTTCCTTCTATGGCTACACCTTC. Translating it yields CASSLPGQGTSFYGYTF. V gene TRBV28 combines with J gene TRBJ1-2, with TRBD1 matching over 9 bases. The CDR3 totals 17 residues. Germline CDR1 reads MDHEN; CDR2 reads SYDVKM. The V segment lost 2 bases and the J segment 4 bases; nucleotides outside the gene matches: 11.

This clonotype is classed as medium-sized. This beta chain is off target for a library built for alpha chains, so its abundance means little. The chain uses TRBV7-6 and TRBJ2-7; TRBD1 matches 9 bases. With V trimmed by 1 base and J by 3 bases, 4 bases remained unmatched. The germline CDR1 and CDR2 sequences are SGHVS and FNYEAQ. This CDR3 has 15 amino acids. CDR3 sequence (DNA): TGTGCCAGCAGCTTAGAGGGACAGGGTAGCTACGAGCAGTACTTC. This encodes CASSLEGQGSYEQYF.

There are many counts of this clonotype. As an off-target read in a library built for alpha chains, this beta chain has a frequency of little significance. The genes are TRBV11-2 and TRBJ2-1; D unclear. This CDR3 is built from 13 residues. V lost 5 bases and J lost 8, with 13 bases in between. The germline V gene encodes CDR1 SGHAT and CDR2 FQNNGV. CDR3 DNA sequence: TGTGCCAGCAGCCTGGGGAATCTCGATGAGCAGTTCTTC. The encoded protein is CASSLGNLDEQFF.

This clonotype was detected ten times or more. Because this beta chain is a stray read in a library intended to capture alpha chains, its abundance should not be given much weight. V is TRBV19 and J is TRBJ2-1; TRBD2 matches at 8 bases. The CDR3 extends over 17 amino acids. J lost 3 bases, V lost 5 bases, and 12 bases had no gene match. The germline V gene encodes CDR1 LNHDA and CDR2 SQIVND (reference sequence). CDR3 DNA: TGTGCCAGTAGTCCTCGGGGTAGCGGGAACCTCTACAATGAGCAGTTCTTC. This encodes CASSPRGSGNLYNEQFF.

This clonotype is medium-sized within its sample. This beta chain came through as a stray read in a library set up for alpha chains, and its size says little. The chain couples TRBV28 to TRBJ2-1; D not certain. This CDR3 has 11 amino acids. Germline loops: CDR1 MDHEN, CDR2 SYDVKM. V was cut by 8 bases and J by 7 bases, with 9 bases left in between. The CDR3 DNA sequence: TGTGCCAGCGCCGTTCGGAATGAGCAGTTCTTC. Amino acids: CASAVRNEQFF.

By proportion, this clonotype is medium-sized. Since the library was made to target alpha chains, this beta chain is a stray read and its abundance is not meaningful. This sequence joins TRBV28 and TRBJ2-1; 11 bases match TRBD2. This CDR3 is 15 amino acids long. CDR1 is MDHEN, CDR2 SYDVKM, per germline. With 4 bases clipped from V and 6 bases from J, the junction kept 5 bases outside the gene matches. CDR3 sequence reads: CASSSLAGGRNEQFF. The CDR3 coding sequence is TGTGCCAGCAGTTCCCTAGCGGGGGGCCGCAATGAGCAGTTCTTC.

In its sample, this clonotype is medium-sized. This beta chain slipped into a library made for alpha chains as a stray read, so its size is not meaningful. The chain uses TRBV29-1 and TRBJ2-7, with D possibly being TRBD1 (6 bases). Germline-derived CDR1 and CDR2 are SQVTM and ANQGSEA. The CDR3 has 17 amino acids. V shed 2 bases and J shed 4 bases, with 24 bases lying between them. The CDR3 protein is CSVENRKGTSSGYEQYF. The CDR3 DNA reads TGCAGCGTTGAAAACCGGAAAGGGACATCCTCGGGTTACGAGCAGTACTTC.

This clonotype has at least ten counts. This beta chain is a stray sequence in a library constructed for alpha chains; its clone size is not meaningful. The rearrangement joins TRBV10-1 to TRBJ2-7; weak D call: TRBD1 (5 bases). Germline lookup yields CDR1 WNHNN and CDR2 SYGVQD (reference sequence). The CDR3 sequence is 11 residues long. The V gene lost 4 bases and the J gene lost 7 bases, with 8 bases spanning the gap. The CDR3 coding sequence is TGCGCCAGCAGTGCAGGGTTGGAGCAGTACTTC. Translation gives CASSAGLEQYF.

This clonotype has a count of ten or more. This beta chain is an unintended read in a library built for alpha chains; its size means little. The chain is built from TRBV6-1 and TRBJ1-3; 9 bases fit TRBD1. After removal of 6 bases from V and 4 bases from J, the junction contained 10 bases not matched to a gene. From germline, CDR1 is MNHNS and CDR2 SASEGT. The CDR3 has 16 amino acids. DNA for the CDR3: TGTGCCAGCAGGGAGTTGGGACAGGGCAACGGAAACACCATATATTTT. As protein: CASRELGQGNGNTIYF.

This clonotype was recorded at least ten times. This beta chain appears as a stray read in a library generated for alpha chains; its size is not informative. The gene calls are TRBV10-3 and TRBJ2-2; the D gene could be TRBD1 or TRBD2 (5 bases each). CDR1 and CDR2 from the germline V gene are ENHRY and SYGVKD. The CDR3 length is 15 residues. V was clipped by 4 bases and J by 9 bases, with 18 bases between them. CDR3 bases: TGTGCCATCAGTGGTGGGGACCTCGGGGTCCGGGAGCTGTTTTTT. The encoded protein is CAISGGDLGVRELFF.

This clonotype qualifies as medium-sized. As an off-target read in a library built for alpha chains, this beta chain has a frequency of little significance. The CDR3 protein is CASSLAGNTDTQYF. As DNA, the CDR3 is TGTGCCAGCAGCTTGGCGGGGAACACAGATACGCAGTATTTT. The V call is TRBV7-6, the J call TRBJ2-3; a weak D match, TRBD2 (6 bases). Trimming took 3 bases from V and 2 from J, leaving 9 bases between them. Germline assignment: CDR1 SGHVS and CDR2 FNYEAQ. The length of the CDR3 is 14 residues.

This clonotype has a count of ten or more. Because this beta chain is a stray read in a library intended to capture alpha chains, its abundance should not be given much weight. The genes are TRBV5-1 and TRBJ1-2; no clear D gene. The V end lost 3 bases, the J end lost 2 bases, and 8 bases lay between the germline ends. Germline V gene data show CDR1 as SGHRS and CDR2 as YFSETQ. This CDR3 has 13 amino acids. The CDR3 is CASSSARNYGYTF. The DNA for the CDR3 is TGCGCCAGCAGCTCCGCCCGAAACTATGGCTACACCTTC.

Remarks on this clonotype: The junction and the germline gene differ at one end; a read error may be behind it. This beta chain lies outside the target of a library built for alpha chains; its clone size means little. The chain couples TRBV2 to TRBJ2-5, with D tentatively TRBD2 (5 bases). This CDR3 contains 14 residues. Per germline, CDR1 SNHLY and CDR2 FYNNEI. The CDR3 spells CAGSSPGLRETQYF. DNA of the CDR3: TGTGCCGGCAGTTCACCGGGATTACGAGAGACCCAGTACTTC.

This clonotype was seen at least ten times. The library was prepared for alpha chains; this beta chain is a stray read, so its frequency means little. The V gene is TRBV6-2 or TRBV6-3, the J gene TRBJ1-1; perhaps TRBD1 as D (5 bases). The CDR3 is 15 amino acids. Trimming cost V 5 bases and J 4 bases, with 17 bases left between them. CDR1 is MNHEY and CDR2 is SVGEGT in the germline V gene. The CDR3 spells CASSKGSADLTEAFF. The CDR3 DNA reads TGTGCCAGCAGTAAGGGGTCCGCGGATCTCACTGAAGCTTTCTTT.

By proportion, this clonotype is medium-sized. Little can be read into the size of this beta chain, an off-target read in a library designed for alpha chains. This sequence joins TRBV5-1 and TRBJ2-5, with 15 bases aligning to TRBD2. Germline trimming cut 4 bases from V and 2 bases from J; bases unmatched to any gene: 3. From germline, CDR1 is SGHRS and CDR2 YFSETQ. The CDR3 runs to 16 residues. CDR3 sequence (DNA): TGCGCCAGCAGCCCCGGACTAGCGGGGGGGCAAGAGACCCAGTACTTC. It codes for CASSPGLAGGQETQYF.

This clonotype was observed many times. This beta chain turned up in a library designed for alpha chains; as an off-target read, its abundance says little. The chain combines TRBV9 with TRBJ2-5; 7 nucleotides align to TRBD2. The V gene's germline CDR1 is SGDLS and CDR2 YYNGEE. The trim removed 0 bases at V and 3 bases at J, leaving 5 bases unmatched. The CDR3 spans 15 residues. The CDR3 DNA reads TGTGCCAGCAGCGTAGCGGGGGGACTGGAAGAGACCCAGTACTTC. Its protein is CASSVAGGLEETQYF.

This clonotype was detected many times. Because the library targeted alpha chains, this beta chain is an off-target read whose size means little. The chain is built from TRBV2 and TRBJ2-2; the match to TRBD1 covers 7 bases. Germline lookup yields CDR1 SNHLY and CDR2 FYNNEI. J lost 4 bases, V lost 4 bases, and 3 bases had no gene match. The CDR3 is made up of 14 amino acids. The DNA for the CDR3 is TGTGCCAGCAGTGGGGACAGCGTCACCGGGGAGCTGTTTTTT. It specifies CASSGDSVTGELFF.

This clonotype was detected many times. As an off-target read in a library built for alpha chains, this beta chain has a frequency of little significance. The chain has TRBV7-9 and TRBJ2-1, with TRBD1 as a possible D gene (7 bases). Germline V gene data show CDR1 as SEHNR and CDR2 as FQNEAQ (reference sequence). The CDR3 loop spans 15 amino acids. V was shortened by 3 bases and J by 2 bases, with 11 bases between the two germline ends. The CDR3 here is CASSFQGGPYNEQFF. The CDR3 DNA reads TGTGCCAGCAGCTTCCAGGGGGGCCCCTACAATGAGCAGTTCTTC.

In this sample, this clonotype turned up many times. Found in a library prepared for alpha chains, this beta chain is an off-target read, and its abundance has little meaning. CDR3 coding DNA: TGTGCCATCGGGGGACCGACCTCTGGGGCCAACGTCCTGACTTTC. Protein: CAIGGPTSGANVLTF. V is TRBV2 and J is TRBJ2-6; D may be TRBD2 (6 bases). This CDR3 contains 15 residues. Trimming stripped 10 bases from V and 0 bases from J, with 13 bases between. CDR1 is SNHLY and CDR2 is FYNNEI in the germline V gene.

This clonotype was seen repeatedly, ten times or more. This beta chain lies outside the target of a library built for alpha chains; its clone size means little. CDR3 in amino acids: CASSSKVAGYNEQFF. For the CDR3, the DNA is TGTGCCAGCAGTTCGAAAGTAGCGGGATACAATGAGCAGTTCTTC. The chain links TRBV6-6 to TRBJ2-1; 8 bases match TRBD2. V trimming: 4 bases; J trimming: 4 bases; junction bases outside the gene matches: 6. CDR1 and CDR2 (germline): MNHNY, SVGAGI (reference sequence). The CDR3 contains 15 residues.

This clonotype was seen ten or more times. With the library built for alpha chains, this beta chain is off target and its frequency is not meaningful. The V gene is TRBV18, the J gene TRBJ2-2, with 7 bases aligning to TRBD1. The V segment lost 3 bases and the J segment 8 bases; nucleotides outside the gene matches: 6. This CDR3 contains 14 residues. Germline loops: CDR1 KGHSH, CDR2 LQKENI. The CDR3 DNA sequence: TGTGCCAGCTCACCCACCGGGACAGCGGGGGAGCTGTTTTTT. Encoded protein: CASSPTGTAGELFF.

This clonotype was counted at least ten times. Compared with germline, one end of the junction differs, possibly owing to a read error. This beta chain turned up in a library designed for alpha chains; as an off-target read, its abundance says little. The chain is built from TRBV12-3 or TRBV12-4 and TRBJ2-7; 9 bases map to TRBD2. CDR3 length equals 17 residues. The CDR3: CASSLTPGLAFSYEQYF. DNA of the CDR3: TGCGCCAGCAGTTTGACCCCGGGACTAGCTTTCTCCTACGAGCAGTACTTC.